A selection of T cell receptor beta chains follows, all from one sample in a study of blood T cell repertoires in COVID-19. Libraries were prepared by immunoSEQ multiplex PCR; TCRdb keeps only in-frame clonotypes and omits some of them. The data hold 150,000 or so clones, with about 80% observed a single time. Material for sequencing was peripheral blood. The receptors originated from a woman in her sixties with acute or convalescent COVID-19. Each CDR3 is given with its conserved first and last residue. Each record gives: clone size, V gene, J gene, D gene, CDR3 protein, CDR3 DNA. D genes are given only for firm matches. Size is stated for part of the rows, as once, few or many counts, or as a class when the clone is expanded.

NA	TRBV28	TRBJ2-2	TRBD2	CASSPPLGTSGSSGTGELFF	TGTGCCAGCAGCCCGCCACTCGGGACTAGCGGGAGCAGCGGCACCGGGGAGCTGTTTTTT
once	TRBV11-2	TRBJ2-7	TRBD2	CASSLMWEGEYEQYF	TGTGCCAGCAGCTTAATGTGGGAGGGCGAGTACGAGCAGTACTTC
NA	TRBV6-5	TRBJ1-5	TRBD1	CASRGQSLTNQPQHF	TGTGCCAGCAGGGGACAGTCTCTCACCAATCAGCCCCAGCATTTT
NA	TRBV18	TRBJ2-7	TRBD1	CASSPVSPGQDEQYF	TGTGCCAGCTCACCAGTTTCACCGGGACAGGACGAGCAGTACTTC
NA	TRBV7-9	TRBJ2-5	TRBD1	CASSPHGTAQETQYF	TGTGCCAGCAGCCCCCACGGGACAGCTCAAGAGACCCAGTACTTC
few	TRBV11-2	TRBJ2-7	NA	CASSPQGPYEQYF	TGTGCCAGCAGCCCCCAGGGCCCCTACGAGCAGTACTTC
few	TRBV28	TRBJ2-7	NA	CASSISDKLYEQYF	TGTGCCAGCAGTATCTCGGACAAGCTCTACGAGCAGTACTTC
NA	TRBV7-2	TRBJ2-7	TRBD2	CASSPGRGSYEQYF	TGTGCCAGCAGCCCCGGGAGGGGGTCCTACGAGCAGTACTTC
once	TRBV20-1	TRBJ1-4	NA	CSASIQGSTNEKLFF	TGCAGTGCTAGTATCCAGGGGTCAACTAATGAAAAACTGTTTTTT
NA	TRBV29-1	TRBJ1-5	NA	CSGAEGGVGQPQHF	TGCAGCGGCGCTGAAGGGGGGGTTGGTCAGCCCCAGCATTTT
NA	TRBV4-1	TRBJ2-5	TRBD2	CASSQAGLVGETQYF	TGCGCCAGCAGCCAAGCGGGACTAGTGGGAGAGACCCAGTACTTC
NA	TRBV11-2	TRBJ1-3	TRBD1	CASSFGRTGGGNTIYF	TGTGCCAGCAGCTTCGGACGGACAGGCGGTGGAAACACCATATATTTT
NA	TRBV4-1	TRBJ1-2	NA	CASSQEPLGAIVYGYTF	TGCGCCAGCAGCCAAGAGCCTTTGGGGGCAATCGTCTATGGCTACACCTTC
once	TRBV10-3	TRBJ2-6	TRBD2	CAISAGLAGESGANVLTF	TGTGCCATCAGCGCGGGACTAGCGGGAGAATCAGGGGCCAACGTCCTGACTTTC
NA	TRBV29-1	TRBJ2-1	TRBD2	CSVEDNSGRALRNEQFF	TGCAGCGTTGAAGATAATAGCGGGAGGGCCCTTCGCAATGAGCAGTTCTTC
NA	TRBV5-5	TRBJ1-4	NA	CASIHSAGAGEKLFF	TGTGCCAGCATCCACTCGGCAGGGGCAGGGGAAAAACTGTTTTTT